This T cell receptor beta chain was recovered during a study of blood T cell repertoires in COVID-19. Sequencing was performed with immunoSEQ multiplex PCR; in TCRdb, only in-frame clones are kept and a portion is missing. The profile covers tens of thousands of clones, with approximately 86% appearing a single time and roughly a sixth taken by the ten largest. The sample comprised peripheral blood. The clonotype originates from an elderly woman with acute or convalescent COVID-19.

CDR3 in DNA: TGCAGCGTTCGTCCGCGGGGCACAGATACGCAGTATTTT. As protein: CSVRPRGTDTQYF. V gene TRBV29-1 combines with J gene TRBJ2-3; D is possibly TRBD2 (5 bases). The CDR3 totals 13 residues. Per germline, CDR1 SQVTM and CDR2 ANQGSEA. Trimming removed 5 bases from V and 1 base from J, with 10 bases in between.